Below, 5 T cell receptor beta chains from the same sample are listed, as sequenced in a study of T cell responses to AZD1222 COVID-19 vaccine. TCRdb's table, derived via immunoSEQ multiplex PCR, lists solely in-frame clones and lacks some. In the table there are about 110,000 clones, more than 70% of which are singletons. The sequenced sample was peripheral blood, obtained on day 0 of AZD1222 vaccination. The receptors here all came from an adult in good health.

This clone was picked up a small number of times. This chain connects TRBV6-5 to TRBJ2-2, with D perhaps matching TRBD1 (5 bases). The CDR3 length is 13 residues. Per the germline V gene, CDR1 is MNHEY and CDR2 is SVGAGI. V was trimmed by 2 bases and J by 6 bases, leaving 7 bases between them. CDR3 coding DNA: TGTGCCAGCAGTTACGAAGGGGCCGGGGAGCTGTTTTTT. The encoded protein is CASSYEGAGELFF.

This clone was picked up a small number of times. The chain is built from TRBV5-1 and TRBJ1-2; D uncertain. V lost 4 bases and J lost 4, with 11 bases in between. The CDR3 runs to 13 residues. Germline values: CDR1 SGHRS, CDR2 YFSETQ. Here the CDR3 DNA reads TGCGCCAGCAGCCAAGGTGTCGGCTATGGCTACACCTTC. Translation gives CASSQGVGYGYTF.

V and J are TRBV6-5 and TRBJ1-5; TRBD1 agrees at 9 bases. The CDR3 sequence is 15 residues long. CDR1 is MNHEY and CDR2 is SVGAGI in the germline V gene. V lost 5 bases and J lost 7; bases outside the gene matches: 9. CDR3 in DNA: TGTGCCAGCAGTAAAACAGGGGGCCTAGGGCAGCCCCAGCATTTT. Protein sequence: CASSKTGGLGQPQHF.

The CDR3 here is CASSYSGSTGETQYF. Written as DNA, the CDR3 is TGTGCCAGCAGTTACTCGGGCAGCACAGGAGAGACCCAGTACTTC. This chain connects TRBV6-5 to TRBJ2-5, with TRBD1 as a possible D gene (5 bases). The CDR3 sequence is 15 residues long. From germline, CDR1 is MNHEY and CDR2 SVGAGI. Trimming stripped 0 bases from V and 4 bases from J, with 12 bases between.

The chain employs TRBV5-6 and TRBJ1-1; D uncertain. Germline CDR1 and CDR2: SGHDT and YYEEEE. The CDR3 consists of 12 residues. Trimming left V 4 bases short and J 5 bases short, with 9 bases between. The CDR3, as DNA: TGTGCCAGCAGCCGGGGTTTTACTGAAGCTTTCTTT. This codes for CASSRGFTEAFF.